The text below deals with one T cell receptor (beta chain). Its antigen is unidentified. At the DNA level, this CDR3 is encoded by other sequences in the same sample as well. This sample was included in a study of shared clonotypes between healthy human individuals. This CDR3 has 15 residues. CDR1 is SEHNR and CDR2 is FQNEAQ in the germline V gene (reference sequence). V was shortened by 5 bases and J by 0 bases, with 11 bases between the two germline ends. Overall study results and limits: There were few donors, and this limited the genetic and exposure-history diversity represented. Non-shared clonotypes were found to have lower generation probabilities than the clonotypes that were shared by all four of the sorted-subset donors.

For every subset, genomic DNA was evenly distributed across several immunoSEQ plates. The method was immunoSEQ multiplex PCR; TCRdb's version includes in-frame clones alone and lacks a portion of them. The sample includes fewer than 400,000 clones, around 74% of them seen just once. Each donor was a Caucasian adult residing in Nashville, Tennessee. Input material: memory CD4+ T cells sorted from blood. Subset indicated: CD45RA-negative fraction. The clonotype originates from a man aged 25 to 40 in good health. V and J are TRBV7-9 and TRBJ2-1; TRBD1 or TRBD2 may be the D gene (5 bases each). CDR3 residues: CASSPGRSSYNEQFF. The CDR3, as DNA: TGTGCCAGCAGCCCAGGGAGAAGCTCCTACAATGAGCAGTTCTTC.